The T cell receptor (beta chain) described here comes from a study of T-cell memory formation after mild COVID-19 (dated by TCRdb to about 2021). With regard to the full study: TCR sequence clusters from the two donors were largely donor specific. In a couple of donors, T-cell clones that expanded and contracted after mild COVID-19 were tracked by sequencing TCRalpha and TCRbeta repertoires over time. Two young, previously healthy adult volunteers, one female and one male, were included in the cohort. The investigation overall reported the following: Some responding clones were detected in pre-infection memory, which suggested that pre-existing cross-reactive memory T cells had joined the SARS-CoV-2 response. Clones that contracted from day 15 to 85 showed balanced CD4/CD8 phenotypes, whereas a second wave of clones that expanded from day 15 to 37 leaned towards CD4+. Only two mild cases were covered by the study, and larger cohorts that include severe cases with pre-infection samples were considered necessary. Contracting CD4+ clones were found mainly in CM and EM memory subsets, while CD8+ clones were enriched in EMRA. SARS-CoV-2 specificity was not confirmed for the second-wave clones peaking on day 37.

Ficoll-Paque density gradient centrifugation was used to isolate PBMCs. The run used an Illumina NovaSeq 6000. TCRalpha and TCRbeta cDNA libraries were constructed by 5'RACE with constant-segment primers, with sample barcodes and unique molecular identifiers being introduced. Trizol reagent was used to extract RNA from every sample. Libraries were amplified in two PCR steps, with a second sample barcode and Illumina TruSeq adapters added in the second step. Sequencing of the libraries was done on an Illumina NovaSeq, producing 2 x 150 bp paired-end reads. The paper's processing steps were these. With migec v1.2.7, reads were demultiplexed and then collapsed into UMI-guided consensus sequences. Using mixcr v2.1.11, UMI consensuses were aligned to TRA and TRB V and J templates and then assembled into clonotypes. Clonotypes were classified as expanded or contracted when called significant by both edgeR and NoisET, with noise models trained on biological replicates. For edgeR calls, a false discovery rate-adjusted p below 0.01 and a log2 fold-change threshold of 1 were applied. PCA with hierarchical clustering of max-normalized trajectories of the 1000 most abundant clonotypes was used as exploratory dynamics analysis. Separately sequenced CD4+ and CD8+ repertoires were used to assign the CD4 or CD8 phenotype of responding clones. The public reads were quality trimmed at Q25 with fastp and then assembled into clones with MiXCR by TCRdb, keeping productive beta chains. Identical CDR3 proteins give one entry, which carries the most common genes and DNA. These V and J calls are TCRdb output, not the study's own analysis. A total of 350,000 to 450,000 distinct CDR3 sequences appear in this sample, around 27% of them only once. The top ten constitute less than 15% of the sample.

Details on this clonotype: No cognate antigen has been identified for it. No base quality information exists; no much larger clone differs at one position.

V is cut by 1 base and J by 7 bases, and the space between the germline ends is 7 bases. Including the terminal cysteine and phenylalanine, the CDR3 comprises 11 residues. The sequence is cut down to CDR3 DNA, 33 bases in frame from base 1. The germline V gene encodes CDR1 DFQATT and CDR2 SNEGSKA (reference sequence). The sample was PBMCs or a T cell subset sorted from them (not recorded which). This sequence uses TRBV20-1 and TRBJ1-1, with no confident D gene call. The TCR sequence derives from an adult woman who had mild COVID-19 (a few samples of this study predate the infection). The sample titles of this study are shuffled in the database, so cell type and time point are left out; the donor was told from shared clones. The CDR3 in this case is CSARGYSEAFF. The base sequence is TGCAGTGCTAGAGGATACAGTGAAGCTTTCTTT.